This T cell receptor beta chain originates from a study of blood T cell repertoires in COVID-19. Study-wide background: Acute and convalescent COVID-19 samples came from the United States, Italy and Spain. Sources were T cells, B-cell-depleted T cells, or PBMCs; the material itself was cDNA or gDNA.

Original processing methods: Amplification with reference gene primers provided the estimates of nucleated cell counts. Clones were sequenced by immunoSEQ multiplex PCR, and TCRdb holds only the in-frame ones, with some missing. The V and J calls and clone size are taken from that table; D and trimming were inferred from the DNA. The sample holds around 140,000 clones, approximately 84% seen once. J was trimmed by 5 bases and V by 0 bases; bases with no gene match: 6. This CDR3 has 15 residues. CDR1 and CDR2 from the germline V gene are SGDLS and YYNGEE. This chain joins TRBV9 and TRBJ1-2; 8 nucleotides agree with TRBD1. Sequenced: peripheral blood. The receptor was isolated from a woman of 80 years or more with acute or convalescent COVID-19. The CDR3 spells CASSVEPGGVYGYTF. As DNA, the CDR3 is TGTGCCAGCAGCGTAGAACCAGGGGGCGTATATGGCTACACCTTC.